These T cell receptor beta chains were read from a single sample in a study of early T cells in non-severe SARS-CoV-2 infection. One entry per CDR3 protein, called by TCRdb with MiXCR from the 5' RACE reads. Counted here are roughly 81,000 distinct CDR3 sequences, over 5% occurring once; the ten biggest clones make up 7.8%. Sequenced sample: whole blood. The receptors were sampled from an adult who was a healthcare worker with PCR-confirmed SARS-CoV-2 infection or an uninfected control (not recorded which). The CDR3 runs from the conserved cysteine through the conserved F or W. D genes are given only for firm matches. Part of the rows lack a size; the others show once, few, many or a class for expanded clones.

size	V	D	J	DNA	CDR3
many	TRBV5-6	TRBD1	TRBJ1-2	TGTGCCAGCAGCCTGCTTGAGGGGGCGGGTGGCTACACCTTC	CASSLLEGAGGYTF
-	TRBV5-1	-	TRBJ2-5	TGCGCCAGCAGCGGGGAAACGGGGCTTGAGGAAGAGACCCAGTACTTC	CASSGETGLEEETQYF
few	TRBV2	-	TRBJ2-2	TGTGCCAGCAGTGAAAGATCAGGGGACACCGGGGAGCTGTTTTTT	CASSERSGDTGELFF
many	TRBV7-8	-	TRBJ1-1	TGTGCCAGCAGCTCTCGATTGAACACTGAAGCTTTCTTT	CASSSRLNTEAFF
few	TRBV7-2	-	TRBJ2-4	TGTGCCAGCAGCTTATTCCCCGGGGCAGGAAACATTCAGTACTTC	CASSLFPGAGNIQYF
many	TRBV11-2	-	TRBJ2-7	TGTGCCAGCAGCTTAGTGGGAAACGACCACGAGCAGTACTTC	CASSLVGNDHEQYF
many	TRBV27	TRBD1	TRBJ1-1	TGTGCCGCAGGGGGGCGGTTCACTGAAGCTTTCTTT	CAAGGRFTEAFF
few	TRBV7-9	TRBD1	TRBJ1-1	TGTGCCAGCAGCCCCGGGACAGGGCTCGAAGCTTTCTTT	CASSPGTGLEAFF
many	TRBV27	-	TRBJ2-1	TGTGCCAGCAGTTTATCGGGGACTGGCAATGAGCAGTTCTTC	CASSLSGTGNEQFF
many	TRBV4-1	-	TRBJ2-3	TGCGCCAGCAGCCAAGATCCCCGGCAGGGGACGTATTCGGCTAGCACAGATACGCAGTATTTT	CASSQDPRQGTYSASTDTQYF